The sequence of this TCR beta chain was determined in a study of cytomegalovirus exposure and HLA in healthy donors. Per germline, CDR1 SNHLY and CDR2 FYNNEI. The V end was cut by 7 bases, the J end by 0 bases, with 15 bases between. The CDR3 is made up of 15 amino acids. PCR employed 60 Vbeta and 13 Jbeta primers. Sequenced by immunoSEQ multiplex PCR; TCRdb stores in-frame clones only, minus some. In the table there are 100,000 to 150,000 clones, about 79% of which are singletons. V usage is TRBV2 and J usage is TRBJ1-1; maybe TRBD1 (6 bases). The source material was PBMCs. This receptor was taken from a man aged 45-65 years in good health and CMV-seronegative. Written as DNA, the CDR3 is TGTGCCAGCACCATCGAAGGACAGCTGAACACTGAAGCTTTCTTT. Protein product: CASTIEGQLNTEAFF.